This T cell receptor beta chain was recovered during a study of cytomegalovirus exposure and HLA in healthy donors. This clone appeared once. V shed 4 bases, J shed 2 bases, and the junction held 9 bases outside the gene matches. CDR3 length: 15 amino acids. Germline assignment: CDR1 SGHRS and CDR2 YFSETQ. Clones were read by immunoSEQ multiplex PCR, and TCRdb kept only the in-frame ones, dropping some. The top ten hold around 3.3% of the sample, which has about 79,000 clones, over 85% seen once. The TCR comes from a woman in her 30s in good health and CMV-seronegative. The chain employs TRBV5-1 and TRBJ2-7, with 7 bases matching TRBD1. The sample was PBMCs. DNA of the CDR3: TGCGCCAGCAGCACAAGGGACAGCTATCCCTACGAGCAGTACTTC. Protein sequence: CASSTRDSYPYEQYF.